A single sample gave rise to the 18 T cell receptor beta chains below, sequenced in a study of technical replicates of blood from a handful of donors. The assay was immunoSEQ multiplex PCR, and TCRdb's table has in-frame clones only and misses some. The sample lists around 100,000 clones, 90% to 97% seen once, with about 0.36% in the top ten. Sequencing used T cells isolated from PBMCs. These TCRs come from a human donor in good health.

The chain carries TRBV6-5 and TRBJ1-1, with D possibly matching TRBD1 (5 bases). V lost 5 bases to trimming and J lost 7 bases, with 14 bases between them. Germline loops: CDR1 MNHEY, CDR2 SVGAGI. The CDR3 extends over 13 amino acids. DNA of the CDR3: TGTGCCAGCAGTCATCCTCAGGGTCATGAAGCTTTCTTT. Protein sequence: CASSHPQGHEAFF.

The V and J genes are TRBV19 and TRBJ1-1; 11 bases agree with TRBD1. Germline values: CDR1 LNHDA, CDR2 SQIVND (reference sequence). Losses at the gene ends were 7 bases for V and 4 bases for J; bases not matched to a gene: 11. CDR3 length: 16 residues. The CDR3 DNA is TGTGCCAGTAACCCCCTCTTCGGGACAGGGGGCACTGAAGCTTTCTTT. Residues: CASNPLFGTGGTEAFF.

The V and J genes are TRBV30 and TRBJ1-2, with D unresolved. CDR1 is GTSNPN and CDR2 is SVGIG in the germline V gene (reference sequence). Trimming cost V 0 bases and J 0 bases, with 5 bases left between them. This CDR3 is 13 amino acids long. This CDR3 reads CAWSVIANYGYTF. The DNA for the CDR3 is TGTGCCTGGAGTGTAATAGCTAACTATGGCTACACCTTC.

V usage is TRBV28 and J usage is TRBJ2-4; D not certain. V was pared by 6 bases and J by 6 bases, with 3 bases between. The CDR3 extends over 10 amino acids. Germline V gene sequence: CDR1 MDHEN, CDR2 SYDVKM. The CDR3: CASSRNIQYF. The CDR3 region has the DNA TGTGCCAGCAGCAGAAACATTCAGTACTTC.

This chain joins TRBV13 and TRBJ2-7; no clear D gene. CDR3 length equals 14 residues. Trimming stripped 3 bases from V and 2 bases from J, with 11 bases between. In germline, CDR1 is PRHDT, CDR2 FYEKMQ (reference sequence). The CDR3 protein is CASSLGSPAYEQYF. Here the CDR3 DNA reads TGTGCCAGCAGCTTGGGCAGTCCTGCCTACGAGCAGTACTTC. Complete variable domain (other parts from reference TRBV13 and TRBJ2-7): AAGVIQSPRHLIKEKRETATLKCYPIPRHDTVYWYQQGPGQDPQFLISFYEKMQSDKGSIPDRFSAQQFSDYHSELNMSSLELGDSALYFCASSLGSPAYEQYFGPGTRLTVT.

Only one count was recorded for this clone. This chain joins TRBV27 and TRBJ1-1; possibly TRBD1 for D (6 bases). The length of the CDR3 is 15 residues. Germline V CDR1 and CDR2: MNHEY, SMNVEV (reference sequence). With 5 bases removed from V and 3 bases from J, the gap between germline ends came to 16 bases. CDR3 sequence: CASSMRGGVDTEAFF. In DNA form, the CDR3 reads TGTGCCAGCAGTATGCGGGGGGGCGTCGACACTGAAGCTTTCTTT.

The chain uses TRBV5-1 and TRBJ1-3, with unresolved D. CDR1 and CDR2 from the germline V gene are SGHRS and YFSETQ. V was trimmed by 0 bases and J by 8 bases, leaving 18 bases between them. CDR3 length: 16 amino acids. CDR3 DNA sequence: TGCGCCAGCAGCTTGGCGGGTGTTTCTGGTCGTCACACCATATATTTT. Translated, it gives CASSLAGVSGRHTIYF.

This clone was counted a single time. The chain is built from TRBV9 and TRBJ2-7; no clear D. The CDR3 loop spans 12 amino acids. Germline V CDR1 and CDR2: SGDLS, YYNGEE. V was trimmed by 2 bases and J by 7 bases, leaving 10 bases between them. The CDR3 nucleotides read TGTGCCAGCAGCGTTTCAGGTAGGGAGCAGTACTTC. This translates into CASSVSGREQYF.

The chain uses TRBV11-3 and TRBJ2-3, with D perhaps matching TRBD2 (7 bases). The CDR3 is made up of 14 amino acids. The germline CDR1 and CDR2 sequences are SGHNT and YENEEA. Trimming pared 5 bases from V and 6 bases from J, leaving 15 bases between. CDR3 amino acids: CASSLRGASDTQYF. The CDR3 coding sequence is TGTGCCAGCAGCCTCCGGGGGGCTTCTGATACGCAGTATTTT.

A single count supports this clone. The CDR3 nucleotides are TGTGCCAGCAGCTCGCACAAGTACGAGCAGTACTTC. Translated: CASSSHKYEQYF. This chain joins TRBV7-9 and TRBJ2-7, with D hard to call. This CDR3 comprises 12 residues. The ends were cut back, 4 bases at V and 4 bases at J, with 8 bases in the middle. Looked up from germline, CDR1 is SEHNR and CDR2 is FQNEAQ (reference sequence).

The rearrangement joins TRBV6-6 to TRBJ2-7, with a possible D match to TRBD1 (6 bases). From germline, CDR1 is MNHNY and CDR2 SVGAGI (reference sequence). This CDR3 is 14 amino acids long. The V end lost 6 bases, the J end lost 6 bases, and 18 bases lay between the germline ends. The CDR3: CASRELRDNLEQYF. CDR3 DNA sequence: TGTGCCAGCAGGGAACTCCGGGACAACCTCGAGCAGTACTTC.

This chain connects TRBV6-5 to TRBJ1-2; TRBD1 matches at 7 bases. The CDR3 spans 14 residues. The V segment lost 6 bases and the J segment 2 bases; nucleotides outside the gene matches: 6. Germline CDR1 MNHEY, CDR2 SVGAGI. The CDR3 is CASSVGQSNYGYTF. The CDR3 region has the DNA TGTGCCAGCAGCGTGGGACAGTCGAACTATGGCTACACCTTC.

The rearrangement links TRBV7-9 to TRBJ2-2; 7 nucleotides match TRBD1. J gave up 5 bases and V 5 bases, and 8 bases lay outside the gene matches. The germline gives CDR1 SEHNR, CDR2 FQNEAQ (reference sequence). There are 15 residues in the CDR3. The CDR3 region is CASSLSGGWTGELFF. The CDR3 DNA sequence: TGTGCCAGCAGCCTTTCAGGGGGTTGGACCGGGGAGCTGTTTTTT. Based on the CDR3 plus reference TRBV7-9 and TRBJ2-2, the full variable domain is DTGVSQNPRHKITKRGQNVTFRCDPISEHNRLYWYRQTLGQGPEFLTYFQNEAQLEKSRLLSDRFSAERPKGSFSTLEIQRTEQGDSAMYLCASSLSGGWTGELFFGEGSRLTVL.

The chain joins TRBV28 to TRBJ2-4; D remains unclear. The germline gives CDR1 MDHEN, CDR2 SYDVKM. This CDR3 is 15 amino acids long. V shed 6 bases and J shed 8 bases, with 20 bases lying between them. The CDR3 DNA follows: TGTGCCAGCAGCCTAGAACCCAATCGGGTACACATTCAGTACTTC. Its protein is CASSLEPNRVHIQYF.

The chain carries TRBV20-1 and TRBJ2-7; no definite D call. CDR3 size: 11 residues. Per germline, CDR1 DFQATT and CDR2 SNEGSKA (reference sequence). Deletions cut 3 bases from V and 2 bases from J, with 5 bases between. CDR3 nucleotide sequence: TGCAGTGCTAGTTCGGCCTACGAGCAGTACTTC. Protein sequence: CSASSAYEQYF.

The chain carries TRBV27 and TRBJ1-2; 7 bases line up with TRBD1. V lost 2 bases and J lost 8; bases outside the gene matches: 11. Germline loops: CDR1 MNHEY, CDR2 SMNVEV (reference sequence). The CDR3 extends over 15 amino acids. CDR3 sequence: CASSLRRTGGGGYTF. CDR3 DNA: TGTGCCAGCAGTTTAAGGCGGACAGGCGGCGGGGGCTACACCTTC.

CDR3 amino acids: CASSFRQSYEQYF. As DNA, the CDR3 is TGTGCCAGCAGCTTTAGACAGTCCTACGAGCAGTACTTC. The chain joins TRBV7-9 to TRBJ2-7; a possible D gene is TRBD1 (5 bases). This CDR3 has 13 amino acids. The germline V and J ends were trimmed by 3 bases and 1 base, with 7 bases remaining between them. Germline CDR1 and CDR2: SEHNR and FQNEAQ (reference sequence).

V and J are TRBV19 and TRBJ2-7, with 11 bases fitting TRBD1. J gave up 4 bases and V 4 bases, and 3 bases lay outside the gene matches. Germline CDR1 reads LNHDA; CDR2 reads SQIVND (reference sequence). The CDR3 is made up of 14 amino acids. CDR3 nucleotide sequence: TGTGCCAGTAGTACCGGGACAGGGGGGTACGAGCAGTACTTC. Translating gives CASSTGTGGYEQYF.